This T cell receptor (beta chain) was found in a study of cytomegalovirus exposure and HLA in healthy donors. 60 Vbeta and 13 Jbeta primers were used in PCR. Clones were sequenced by immunoSEQ multiplex PCR, and TCRdb holds only the in-frame ones, with some missing. The table includes over 80,000 clones, 78% detected once. The CDR3 length is 14 residues. The germline V gene has CDR1 SEHNR and CDR2 FQNEAQ (reference sequence). Trimming removed 6 bases from V and 3 bases from J; junction bases left unmatched: 5. Sequencing was done on a sample of PBMCs. The chain couples TRBV7-9 to TRBJ2-1; 7 bases agree with TRBD1. This clonotype originated in a woman aged 40-49 years in good health and CMV-seronegative. The CDR3 is CASRMTGYYNEQFF. The CDR3 nucleotides are TGTGCCAGCAGGATGACAGGGTACTACAATGAGCAGTTCTTC.